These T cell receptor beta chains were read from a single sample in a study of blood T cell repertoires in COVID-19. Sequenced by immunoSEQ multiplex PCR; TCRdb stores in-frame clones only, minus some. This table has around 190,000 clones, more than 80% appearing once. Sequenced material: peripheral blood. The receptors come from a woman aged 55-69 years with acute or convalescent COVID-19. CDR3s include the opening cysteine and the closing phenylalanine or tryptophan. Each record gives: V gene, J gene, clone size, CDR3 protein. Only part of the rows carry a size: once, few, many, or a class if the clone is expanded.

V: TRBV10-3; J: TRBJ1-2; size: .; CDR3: CASSGTGDDRGYTF
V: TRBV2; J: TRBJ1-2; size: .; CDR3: CASSESPNRGGYTF
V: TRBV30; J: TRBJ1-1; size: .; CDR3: CAWRRLTEAFF
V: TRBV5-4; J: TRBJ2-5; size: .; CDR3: CASSQGLVETQYF
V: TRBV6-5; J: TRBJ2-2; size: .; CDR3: CASSSSGSKTGELFF
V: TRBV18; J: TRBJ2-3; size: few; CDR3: CASSPNREGDTQYF
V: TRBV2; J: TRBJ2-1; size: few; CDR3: CASTERREQFF
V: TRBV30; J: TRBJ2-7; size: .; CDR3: CAWSVFSYEQYF
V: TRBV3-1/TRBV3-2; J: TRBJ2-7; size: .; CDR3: CASSQVNRLRSEQYF
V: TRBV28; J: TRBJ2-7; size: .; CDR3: CASSPPWTAYEQYF
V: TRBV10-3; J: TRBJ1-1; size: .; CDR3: CAIRDRSGNTEAFF
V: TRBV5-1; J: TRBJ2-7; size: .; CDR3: CASSLGHPPAEQYF
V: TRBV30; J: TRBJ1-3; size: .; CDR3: CAWGQGLRGNTIYF
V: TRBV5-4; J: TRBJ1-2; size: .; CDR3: CASSSSPGRFQTF
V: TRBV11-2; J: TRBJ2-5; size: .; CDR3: CASSLLQETQYF
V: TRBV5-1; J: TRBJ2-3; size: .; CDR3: CASSSSGSGSSDTQYF
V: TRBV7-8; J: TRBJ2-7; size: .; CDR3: CASSVTWDTGSEQYF
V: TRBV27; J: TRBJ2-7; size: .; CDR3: CASSSELAYEQYF
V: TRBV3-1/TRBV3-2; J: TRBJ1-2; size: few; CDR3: CASSLASRGNYGYTF
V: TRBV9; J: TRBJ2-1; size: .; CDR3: CASSVGGASGNDNEQFF
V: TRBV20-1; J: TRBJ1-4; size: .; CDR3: CSARVREKLFF
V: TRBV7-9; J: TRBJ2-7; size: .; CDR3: CASSLGTSIEQYF
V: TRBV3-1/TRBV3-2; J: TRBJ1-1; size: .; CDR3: CASSQGRTGTGLEAFF
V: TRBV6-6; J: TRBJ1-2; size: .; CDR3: CASRRPGENYGYTF
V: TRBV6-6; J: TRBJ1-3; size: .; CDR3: CASSSMDSSGNTIYF
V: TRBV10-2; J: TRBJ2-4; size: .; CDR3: CASSEVVAGASAKNIQYF
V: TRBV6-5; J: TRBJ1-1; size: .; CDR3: CASTGVNTEAFF
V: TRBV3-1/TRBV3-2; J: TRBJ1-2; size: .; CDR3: CASSQAGEAAYGYTF
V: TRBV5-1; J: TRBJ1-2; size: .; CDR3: CASSQGVYGYTF
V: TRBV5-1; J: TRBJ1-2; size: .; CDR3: CASSLAADLRGGYTF
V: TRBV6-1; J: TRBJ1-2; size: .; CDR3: CASSEENRAYGGYTF
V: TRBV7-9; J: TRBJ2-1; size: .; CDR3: CASSLDQAGGPSYNEQFF
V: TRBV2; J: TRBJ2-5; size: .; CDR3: CASGGGGKETQYF
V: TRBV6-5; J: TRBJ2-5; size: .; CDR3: CASSPGGGETQYF
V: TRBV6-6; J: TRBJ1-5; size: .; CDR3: CASSQGAWQPQHF
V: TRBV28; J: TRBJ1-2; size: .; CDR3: CASSLNRNYGYTF
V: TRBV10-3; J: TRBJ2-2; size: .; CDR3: CAIRRATSDTGELFF